These 3 T cell receptor beta chains share one sample of origin, sequenced in a study of T cells in Graves' hyperthyroidism and ophthalmopathy. It was RNA transcripts that yielded the amplified TCR beta CDR3 regions. HTBI primers were employed in a first-round RT-PCR of the TCR CDR3. TCRdb called the multiplex PCR reads again in MiXCR, with one record for every CDR3 protein. This table holds about 360,000 distinct CDR3 sequences, roughly 19% found once. Sequencing was performed on blood. The receptors derive from a young woman with Graves' hyperthyroidism.

This clonotype occurred many times. The gene calls are TRBV9 and TRBJ2-7, with 7 bases fitting TRBD1. Looked up from germline, CDR1 is SGDLS and CDR2 is YYNGEE. CDR3 size: 15 residues. Trimming cost V 2 bases and J 4 bases; bases outside gene matches: 9. In DNA, the CDR3 is TGTGCCAGCAGCGTTACCGGGGACAGACTTTACGAGCAGTACTTC. Protein: CASSVTGDRLYEQYF.

There are many counts of this clonotype. This rearrangement joins TRBV12-3 or TRBV12-4 to TRBJ1-5; 9 bases line up with TRBD1. With V trimmed by 3 bases and J by 10 bases, 13 bases remained unmatched. This CDR3 contains 16 residues. The CDR3 bases are TGTGCCAGCAGTTTCCTAAGGGGACAGGGTCGCCCCCCCCAGCATTTT. Translation: CASSFLRGQGRPPQHF.

This clonotype was recorded at least ten times. This sequence joins TRBV12-3 or TRBV12-4 and TRBJ1-3; 7 bases agree with TRBD1. This CDR3 contains 14 residues. After removal of 7 bases from V and 4 bases from J, the junction contained 7 bases not matched to a gene. The CDR3 DNA is TGTGCCAGCACCTTCAGGGGGACAGGAAACACCATATATTTT. Encoded protein: CASTFRGTGNTIYF.